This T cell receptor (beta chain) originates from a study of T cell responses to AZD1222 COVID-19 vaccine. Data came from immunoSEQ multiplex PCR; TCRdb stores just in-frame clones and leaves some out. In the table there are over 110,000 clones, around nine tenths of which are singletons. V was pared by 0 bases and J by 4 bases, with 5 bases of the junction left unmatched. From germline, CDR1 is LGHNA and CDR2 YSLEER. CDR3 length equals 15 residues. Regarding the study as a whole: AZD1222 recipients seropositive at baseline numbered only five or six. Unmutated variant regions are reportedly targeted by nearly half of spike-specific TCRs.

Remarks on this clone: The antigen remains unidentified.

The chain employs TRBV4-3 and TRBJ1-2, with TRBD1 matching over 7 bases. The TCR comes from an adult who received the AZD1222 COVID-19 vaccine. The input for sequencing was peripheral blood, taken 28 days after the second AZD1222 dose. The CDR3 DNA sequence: TGCGCCAGCAGCCAAGATTCGACAGGGACCTATGGCTACACCTTC. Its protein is CASSQDSTGTYGYTF.